A selection of T cell receptor beta chains follows, all from one sample in a study of identical twins. TCRdb re-called the 5' RACE reads with MiXCR, one entry per CDR3 protein. The table lists more than 350,000 distinct CDR3 sequences, approximately 9.1% of them singletons. Sequenced input: naive T cells sorted from blood. All receptors come from a woman in her forties or fifties in good health. Both conserved end residues are part of each CDR3. The D gene is left open where the match is weak. Part of the rows lack a size; the others show once, few, many or a class for expanded clones.

clone_size j_call v_call d_call cdr3_length cdr3_aa cdr3_nt
few TRBJ1-4 TRBV27 - 16 CASSLFTHPASRKLFF TGTGCCAGCAGTCTATTCACTCACCCGGCGTCGCGAAAACTGTTTTTT
many TRBJ1-4 TRBV4-1 TRBD1 16 CASSQDHRQGDEKLFF TGCGCCAGCAGCCAAGATCACAGACAGGGGGACGAAAAACTGTTTTTT
- TRBJ2-1 TRBV19 TRBD2 14 CASRWTSGGDEQFF TGTGCCAGTAGATGGACTAGCGGAGGGGATGAGCAGTTCTTC
few TRBJ1-1 TRBV24-1 - 11 CATVGQNEAFF TGTGCCACCGTCGGACAGAATGAAGCTTTCTTT
few TRBJ1-1 TRBV11-3 - 13 CASSPSGKEEAFF TGTGCCAGCAGCCCAAGCGGCAAGGAAGAAGCTTTCTTT
- TRBJ2-7 TRBV27 - 16 CASRGRDTNPSYEQYF TGTGCCAGCAGGGGGAGGGACACGAACCCTTCCTACGAGCAGTACTTC
- TRBJ1-1 TRBV12-5 - 12 CASGPTTDKAFF TGTGCTAGTGGCCCCACGACAGACAAAGCTTTCTTT
- TRBJ2-1 TRBV4-1 - 19 CASSQVEFLGVGSYNEQFF TGCGCCAGCAGCCAAGTGGAATTTCTGGGAGTGGGCTCCTACAATGAGCAGTTCTTC
- TRBJ2-7 TRBV12-3/TRBV12-4 - 14 CASSLGLPYSEQYF TGTGCCAGCAGTTTAGGTCTCCCCTACTCCGAGCAGTACTTC
few TRBJ1-2 TRBV12-3/TRBV12-4 - 12 CASSYQTFGYTF TGTGCCAGCAGTTACCAGACATTCGGCTACACCTTC
few TRBJ2-1 TRBV27 TRBD2 22 CASSPGRRASGRAPKIYNEQFF TGTGCCAGCAGTCCGGGCCGTAGGGCTAGCGGGAGGGCACCAAAGATCTACAATGAGCAGTTCTTC
- TRBJ2-2 TRBV18 TRBD2 15 CASSPSAGEGGELFF TGTGCCAGCTCACCGTCAGCGGGAGAAGGAGGGGAGCTGTTTTTT
many TRBJ2-7 TRBV6-5 TRBD1 16 CASSNRPGQGLYEQYF TGTGCCAGCAGTAACCGTCCGGGACAGGGCCTCTACGAGCAGTACTTC
- TRBJ2-2 TRBV3-1 TRBD2 14 CASSERGNTGELFF TGTGCCAGCTCCGAGCGGGGGAACACCGGGGAGCTGTTTTTT
few TRBJ2-1 TRBV3-1 - 16 CASSQATPGSYNEQFF TGTGCCAGCAGCCAAGCTACTCCGGGCTCCTACAATGAGCAGTTCTTC
many TRBJ2-5 TRBV20-1 - 14 CSADSDVAEETQYF TGCAGTGCTGACTCCGACGTAGCGGAAGAGACCCAGTACTTC
- TRBJ2-7 TRBV5-1 TRBD1 14 CASSWTGGAYEQYF TGCGCCAGCAGCTGGACAGGGGGGGCCTACGAGCAGTACTTC
- TRBJ2-1 TRBV10-3 - 13 CAISEANYNEQFF TGTGCCATCAGTGAGGCTAATTACAATGAGCAGTTCTTC
- TRBJ2-6 TRBV25-1 - 16 CASSEPTGLGANVLTF TGTGCCAGCAGTGAACCTACAGGGCTAGGGGCCAACGTCCTGACTTTC
- TRBJ2-3 TRBV29-1 - 13 CSVAPDSTDTQYF TGCAGCGTTGCCCCGGACAGCACAGATACGCAGTATTTT
many TRBJ1-1 TRBV2 - 12 CASSAEVTEAFF TGTGCCAGCAGTGCGGAAGTCACTGAAGCTTTCTTT
many TRBJ2-1 TRBV12-3/TRBV12-4 - 12 CASSPPGGRQFF TGTGCCAGCAGTCCTCCCGGGGGGCGGCAGTTCTTC
- TRBJ2-2 TRBV10-3 TRBD2 19 CAISGVGLAGEVNTGELFF TGTGCCATCAGTGGGGTTGGACTAGCGGGAGAGGTGAACACCGGGGAGCTGTTTTTT
- TRBJ2-1 TRBV25-1 - 16 CASSPSGGGGYNEQFF TGTGCCAGCAGTCCCTCGGGAGGGGGCGGGTACAATGAGCAGTTCTTC
- TRBJ2-5 TRBV5-1 - 12 CASSRVGETQYF TGCGCCAGCAGCCGGGTGGGAGAGACCCAGTACTTC
few TRBJ2-2 TRBV14 - 16 CASSQEEASYTGELFF TGTGCCAGCAGCCAAGAAGAAGCATCCTACACCGGGGAGCTGTTTTTT
- TRBJ1-5 TRBV7-8 - 15 CASSLVQGRGQPQHF TGTGCCAGCAGCTTAGTACAGGGACGGGGACAGCCCCAGCATTTT
- TRBJ1-4 TRBV25-1 TRBD1 17 CASSARAGGPTNEKLFF TGTGCCAGCAGTGCTCGGGCAGGGGGCCCGACTAATGAAAAACTGTTTTTT
- TRBJ1-2 TRBV24-1 - 13 CATSDTLGYGYTF TGTGCCACCTCGGACACTCTGGGCTATGGCTACACCTTC
many TRBJ2-1 TRBV7-9 - 13 CASSLTLSNEQFF TGTGCCAGCAGCTTAACCTTGTCGAATGAGCAGTTCTTC
- TRBJ1-2 TRBV2 - 12 CAMTGRGYGYTF TGTGCCATGACCGGACGGGGCTATGGCTACACCTTC
- TRBJ2-3 TRBV7-8 - 14 CASSPPSTSDTQYF TGTGCCAGCAGCCCCCCATCGACGTCAGATACGCAGTATTTT
few TRBJ2-6 TRBV20-1 - 18 CSAIGGTAPGSGANVLTF TGCAGTGCTATAGGTGGGACGGCGCCCGGCTCTGGGGCCAACGTCCTGACTTTC
- TRBJ2-1 TRBV25-1 - 15 CASKGVRSSYNEQFF TGTGCCAGCAAGGGGGTCCGGAGCTCCTACAATGAGCAGTTCTTC
many TRBJ1-1 TRBV29-1 - 12 CSVLQGPYEAFF TGCAGCGTGCTTCAGGGGCCCTACGAAGCTTTCTTT
many TRBJ2-5 TRBV20-1 - 18 CSAREVTGGVLLLETQYF TGCAGTGCTAGAGAGGTGACCGGCGGGGTCCTCCTTTTGGAGACCCAGTACTTC
- TRBJ1-1 TRBV4-1 - 15 CASSQDLNRGTEAFF TGCGCCAGCAGCCAAGATTTGAACCGGGGGACTGAAGCTTTCTTT
few TRBJ2-7 TRBV7-2 TRBD2 15 CASSLGGTSLGEQYF TGTGCCAGCAGCTTAGGAGGGACTAGCCTTGGCGAGCAGTACTTC
many TRBJ2-3 TRBV15 - 18 CATSRDYGGGTGTDTQYF TGTGCCACCAGCAGAGATTACGGAGGAGGGACGGGCACAGATACGCAGTATTTT
- TRBJ2-2 TRBV12-5 - 13 CASGVLNTGELFF TGTGCTAGTGGGGTTTTGAACACCGGGGAGCTGTTTTTT
- TRBJ2-1 TRBV30 TRBD2 14 CAWKRVAGVHEQFF TGTGCCTGGAAACGGGTAGCGGGAGTACATGAGCAGTTCTTC
- TRBJ2-5 TRBV2 TRBD2 18 CASASREGRTRRGETQYF TGTGCCAGCGCATCTCGGGAGGGCCGGACCCGGCGAGGAGAGACCCAGTACTTC
- TRBJ1-6 TRBV7-8 - 16 CASSLALNGVDSPLHF TGTGCCAGCAGCTTAGCGCTAAACGGGGTGGATTCACCCCTCCACTTT
few TRBJ1-1 TRBV12-3/TRBV12-4 - 14 CASSFSRGVTEAFF TGTGCCAGCAGTTTTAGTCGGGGGGTCACTGAAGCTTTCTTT
- TRBJ2-1 TRBV12-3/TRBV12-4 TRBD2 16 CASCYKRESSYNEQFF TGTGCCAGCTGCTACAAGCGGGAGTCGTCCTACAATGAGCAGTTCTTC
few TRBJ2-4 TRBV9 - 13 CASSGQAENIQYF TGTGCCAGCAGCGGCCAGGCGGAAAACATTCAGTACTTC
few TRBJ2-7 TRBV20-1 TRBD2 15 CSASRTSGGLDEQYF TGCAGTGCTAGCCGTACTAGCGGGGGGCTCGACGAGCAGTACTTC
few TRBJ1-5 TRBV15 - 15 CATSSRDGHNQPQHF TGTGCCACCAGCAGCCGGGACGGACACAATCAGCCCCAGCATTTT
- TRBJ1-2 TRBV5-1 - 14 CASSSGVRTDGYTF TGCGCCAGCAGCTCCGGGGTACGTACGGATGGCTACACCTTC
many TRBJ2-1 TRBV20-1 TRBD1 14 CSARDRPIYNEQFF TGCAGTGCTAGGGACAGGCCCATCTACAATGAGCAGTTCTTC
- TRBJ2-5 TRBV12-3/TRBV12-4 - 12 CASSLWRETQYF TGTGCCAGCAGTTTGTGGCGAGAGACCCAGTACTTC
few TRBJ2-7 TRBV29-1 - 14 CSVGKGLNSYEQYF TGCAGCGTTGGAAAGGGGCTAAACTCCTACGAGCAGTACTTC
- TRBJ1-2 TRBV12-3/TRBV12-4 TRBD1 15 CASSLVRTGDGGYTF TGTGCCAGCAGTTTAGTAAGGACAGGGGATGGTGGCTACACCTTC